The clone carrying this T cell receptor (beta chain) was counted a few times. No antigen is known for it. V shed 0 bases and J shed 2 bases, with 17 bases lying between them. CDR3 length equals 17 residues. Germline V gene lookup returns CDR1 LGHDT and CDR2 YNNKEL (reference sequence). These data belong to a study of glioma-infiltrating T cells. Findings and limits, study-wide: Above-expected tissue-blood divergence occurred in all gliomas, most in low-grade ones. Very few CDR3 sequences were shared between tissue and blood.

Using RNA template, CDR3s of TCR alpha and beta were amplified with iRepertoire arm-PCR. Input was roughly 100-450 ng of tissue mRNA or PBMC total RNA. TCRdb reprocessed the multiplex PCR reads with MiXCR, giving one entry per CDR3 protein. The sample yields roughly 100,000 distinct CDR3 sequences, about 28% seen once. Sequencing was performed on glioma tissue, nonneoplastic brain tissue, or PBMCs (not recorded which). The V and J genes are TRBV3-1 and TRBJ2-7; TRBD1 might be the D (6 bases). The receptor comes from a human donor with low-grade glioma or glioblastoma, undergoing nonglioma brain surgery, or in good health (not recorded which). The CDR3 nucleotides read TGTGCCAGCAGCCAAGAAACGGTCTTGGACAGTACCTACGAGCAGTACTTC. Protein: CASSQETVLDSTYEQYF.